This T cell receptor (beta chain) was sequenced in a study of beta chain features in type 1 diabetes. The wider study: The study examined about 110,000,000 sorted cells across all samples. General observations from the study: VDJ junctions from patients with type 1 diabetes contained fewer insertions and more deletions. Significant though moderate, a shortening of TCRB CDR3s appeared in all four CD4+ subsets of Type 1 diabetes patients.

The whole isolated RNA underwent reverse transcription, so sequencing captured expressed TCRB transcripts. Sequencing of stem cell-like memory T cell samples yielded approximately 1 million reads on average. Sequenced by immunoSEQ multiplex PCR; TCRdb stores in-frame clones only, minus some. The data contain about 22,000 clones, about 58% of them singletons. The CDR3 loop spans 15 amino acids. V gave up 0 bases and J gave up 5 bases, with 11 bases separating them. Germline V gene data show CDR1 as MNHEY and CDR2 as SMNVEV (reference sequence). Worth noting for this clone: What it binds is not known.

The chain couples TRBV27 to TRBJ1-5, with D perhaps TRBD1 (6 bases). The sequence was collected from a man aged 18 to 35 with type 1 diabetes. Source material: stem cell memory CD4+ T cells from blood. CDR3 in amino acids: CASSLSGRGYQPQHF. Here the CDR3 DNA reads TGTGCCAGCAGTTTATCAGGCAGGGGCTATCAGCCCCAGCATTTT.